The rows below give T cell receptor beta chains drawn from one sample of a study of T-cell memory formation after mild COVID-19. TCRdb redid the calling of the 5' RACE reads with MiXCR, one entry per CDR3 protein. The sample shows a few hundred thousand distinct CDR3 sequences, roughly a fifth of them seen only once. The sample consisted of PBMCs or a T cell subset sorted from them (not recorded which). Receptors originate from an adult woman who had mild COVID-19 (a few samples of this study predate the infection). Cell type and time point are not known. Each CDR3 is given with its conserved first and last residue.

j_gene	v_gene	CDR3aa
TRBJ1-1	TRBV7-2	CASSFQFMNTEAFF
TRBJ2-1	TRBV15	CATSRVEGGKGNEQFF
TRBJ1-4	TRBV6-5	CASSYQTGGEKLFF
TRBJ1-5	TRBV7-6	CASSLGPGQGGNQPQHF
TRBJ2-7	TRBV7-7	CANGAGASGGRYEQYF
TRBJ2-3	TRBV5-5	CASSLGLGGGTDTQYF
TRBJ1-6	TRBV6-5	CASKRGFSPLHF
TRBJ1-1	TRBV15	CATSSVPNTEAFF
TRBJ2-1	TRBV9	CASSASGGRGSSYNEQFF
TRBJ2-7	TRBV29-1	CSVGYPGGTYEQYF
TRBJ1-5	TRBV24-1	CATSDNRAGVSNQPQHF
TRBJ1-1	TRBV6-5	CASSYSGGTDNRTEAFF
TRBJ2-1	TRBV6-2/TRBV6-3	CASSYFGGRISYNEQFF
TRBJ1-1	TRBV5-1	CASSLGPANTEAFF
TRBJ2-3	TRBV14	CASSLLAGKSDTQYF
TRBJ1-1	TRBV6-5	CATSRGGTEAFF
TRBJ2-5	TRBV30	CAWSVTEETQYF
TRBJ2-2	TRBV12-3/TRBV12-4	CASRKDKNTGELFF
TRBJ1-2	TRBV7-2	CASSAQGNRDNYGYTF
TRBJ2-3	TRBV4-1	CASSQSSGGARGTDTQYF
TRBJ2-6	TRBV20-1	CSVASSGANVLTF
TRBJ2-1	TRBV7-2	CASSLAEGLAAYNEQFF
TRBJ2-1	TRBV5-1	CASSSGTSGNPRLGSEQFF
TRBJ2-3	TRBV5-5	CASSLRQGFRTDTQYF
TRBJ2-2	TRBV24-1	CATEGGTTRSTGELFF
TRBJ1-2	TRBV2	CASSVVRRNGYTF
TRBJ2-1	TRBV19	CASSPSVGSAIWQFF
TRBJ2-7	TRBV9	CASSVAEGDYEQYF
TRBJ2-1	TRBV12-3/TRBV12-4	CASSFISGARGNEQFF
TRBJ2-3	TRBV5-1	CASSPIGTGGIDTQYF
TRBJ1-5	TRBV5-1	CASSLDSNQPQHF
TRBJ2-3	TRBV7-9	CASSPSGKGATDTQYF
TRBJ1-4	TRBV4-1	CASSQEPGGTNEKLFF
TRBJ2-5	TRBV12-3/TRBV12-4	CASSRWTSGLDQETQYF
TRBJ1-2	TRBV6-5	CASSYSTGIRIGYTF
TRBJ1-4	TRBV20-1	CSAGQGTVEKLFF
TRBJ2-7	TRBV7-5	CISVLQDSNYEQYF
TRBJ1-1	TRBV6-5	CASSYSVSRQGEAFF
TRBJ1-2	TRBV4-1	CASSQTPGPYGYTF
TRBJ2-1	TRBV7-9	CASSVTEAEQFF
TRBJ1-4	TRBV5-6	CASSIRDSREKLFF